The 28 T cell receptor beta chains below were found in one sample sequenced in a study of cytomegalovirus exposure and HLA in healthy donors. A multiplex PCR was run with 60 Vbeta primers and 13 Jbeta primers. Sequencing was performed with immunoSEQ multiplex PCR; in TCRdb, only in-frame clones are kept and a portion is missing. Of around 150,000 clones listed, around 79% were seen once; the top ten hold about 1.3%. Sequenced sample: PBMCs. The receptor source for this set is a man aged 18-30 years in good health and CMV-seronegative.

This clone has just a few counts. The genes are TRBV10-1 and TRBJ2-7, with a tentative D call TRBD2 (5 bases). This CDR3 is 12 amino acids long. V was trimmed by 4 bases and J by 3 bases, leaving 7 bases between them. CDR1 is WNHNN, CDR2 SYGVQD, per germline (reference sequence). The CDR3 sequence: CASSGENYEQYF. CDR3 bases: TGCGCCAGCAGTGGGGAGAACTACGAGCAGTACTTC.

The V gene is TRBV5-1, the J gene TRBJ2-5, with D possibly TRBD1 on 6 matching bases. Germline V gene data show CDR1 as SGHRS and CDR2 as YFSETQ. This CDR3 spans 15 amino acids. With 3 bases removed from V and 5 bases from J, the gap between germline ends came to 17 bases. The CDR3 reads CASSSQIPRGETQYF. Here the CDR3 DNA reads TGCGCCAGCAGCTCACAAATTCCCAGGGGTGAGACCCAGTACTTC. The entire variable domain, with the rest obtained from reference TRBV5-1 and TRBJ2-5, is as follows: KAGVTQTPRYLIKTRGQQVTLSCSPISGHRSVSWYQQTPGQGLQFLFEYFSETQRNKGNFPGRFSGRQFSNSRSEMNVSTLELGDSALYLCASSSQIPRGETQYFGPGTRLLVL.

In DNA, the CDR3 is TGTGCCAGCAGCCAGGGGGCTGTTGAGACCCAGTACTTC. This gives the protein CASSQGAVETQYF. The gene calls are TRBV6-5 and TRBJ2-5, with 8 bases identical to TRBD1. The CDR3 is 13 amino acids. Trimming took 6 bases from V and 5 from J; bases not matched to a gene: 5. Germline V gene sequence: CDR1 MNHEY, CDR2 SVGAGI.

V is TRBV5-1 and J is TRBJ2-7, with 10 bases aligning to TRBD2. This CDR3 spans 15 amino acids. From germline, CDR1 is SGHRS and CDR2 YFSETQ. J was trimmed by 7 bases and V by 4 bases; bases with no gene match: 11. The CDR3 DNA follows: TGCGCCAGCAGCGATACAGCGGGAGGGCCGAGGGAGCAGTACTTC. This codes for CASSDTAGGPREQYF.

J is TRBJ1-4 and V is TRBV28, with 7 bases lining up with TRBD1. In germline, CDR1 is MDHEN, CDR2 SYDVKM. With V trimmed by 6 bases and J by 4 bases, 8 bases remained unmatched. The CDR3 has 15 residues. The CDR3 region is CASREMDRINEKLFF. CDR3 DNA: TGTGCCAGCAGAGAGATGGACAGGATTAATGAAAAACTGTTTTTT.

The genes are TRBV27 and TRBJ1-1, with D possibly TRBD1 on 6 matching bases. Trimming removed 2 bases at V and 0 bases at J, with 7 bases between. The V gene's germline CDR1 is MNHEY and CDR2 SMNVEV (reference sequence). This CDR3 has 14 amino acids. The DNA for the CDR3 is TGTGCCAGCAGTTTAAGACAGGTGAACACTGAAGCTTTCTTT. As protein: CASSLRQVNTEAFF.

This clone was seen just once. CDR3 residues: CASSPGDIPYPYEQYF. The CDR3 nucleotides read TGTGCCAGCAGCCCCGGTGATATCCCATACCCCTACGAGCAGTACTTC. The V gene is TRBV5-6, the J gene TRBJ2-7; D gene uncertain. Germline CDR1 and CDR2: SGHDT and YYEEEE. Trimming took off 4 bases at V and 2 bases at J, with 19 bases between the two ends. This CDR3 contains 16 residues. Variable domain in full (rest from reference TRBV5-6 and TRBJ2-7): DAGVTQSPTHLIKTRGQQVTLRCSPKSGHDTVSWYQQALGQGPQFIFQYYEEEERQRGNFPDRFSGHQFPNYSSELNVNALLLGDSALYLCASSPGDIPYPYEQYFGPGTRLTVT.

The J gene is TRBJ1-1, the V gene TRBV5-1; 7 bases are a match to TRBD1. The V segment lost 2 bases and the J segment 4 bases; nucleotides outside the gene matches: 5. Germline values: CDR1 SGHRS, CDR2 YFSETQ. There are 14 residues in the CDR3. The chain's CDR3 is CASSLKTGFTEAFF. The CDR3 region has the DNA TGCGCCAGCAGCTTAAAGACAGGGTTCACTGAAGCTTTCTTT.

The J gene is TRBJ2-7, the V gene TRBV4-1; 12 bases are shared with TRBD2. The trim removed 4 bases at V and 0 bases at J, leaving 4 bases unmatched. CDR1 and CDR2 from the germline V gene are MGHRA and YSYEKL. The CDR3 covers 16 residues. The CDR3 DNA reads as TGCGCCAGCAGCCTGAGGACTAGCGGGGCCTCCTACGAGCAGTACTTC. It yields the protein CASSLRTSGASYEQYF.

This chain joins TRBV6-1 and TRBJ2-7, with D perhaps matching TRBD2 (5 bases). Germline CDR1 is MNHNS and CDR2 is SASEGT. With 6 bases removed from V and 6 bases from J, the gap between germline ends came to 18 bases. This CDR3 has 14 amino acids. CDR3 loop: CASRGPGIRGEQYF. The CDR3 bases are TGTGCCAGCAGGGGTCCTGGGATTCGGGGCGAGCAGTACTTC.

The chain combines TRBV6-1 with TRBJ2-5, with D unresolved. The DNA end favors TRBJ2-7, so the J call may be wrong. The CDR3 runs to 13 residues. Germline V lookup: CDR1 MNHNS, CDR2 SASEGT. CDR3 residues: CASRIPPLYEQYF. The CDR3 DNA sequence: TGTGCCAGCAGGATCCCCCCTCTTTACGAGCAGTACTTC.

This chain links TRBV6-4 with TRBJ1-1; TRBD1 matches at 9 bases. The germline V gene encodes CDR1 MRHNA and CDR2 SNTAGT. With V trimmed by 6 bases and J by 4 bases, 12 bases remained unmatched. The CDR3 is made up of 16 amino acids. The CDR3 loop reads CASSDPPDRGGTEAFF. The CDR3 DNA is TGTGCCAGCAGCGACCCTCCGGACAGGGGAGGCACTGAAGCTTTCTTT.

The rearrangement uses TRBV28 and TRBJ1-2; 7 bases agree with TRBD1. The ends lost 8 bases at V and 0 bases at J; junction bases unmatched: 3. Germline assignment: CDR1 MDHEN and CDR2 SYDVKM. The CDR3 contains 13 residues. Here the CDR3 reads CASRDRANYGYTF. CDR3 in DNA: TGTGCCAGCCGGGACAGAGCTAACTATGGCTACACCTTC.

The rearrangement joins TRBV9 to TRBJ2-1; 7 bases agree with TRBD2. CDR3 length equals 17 residues. The germline CDR1 and CDR2 sequences are SGDLS and YYNGEE. The junction had 12 bases not matched to a gene; V was cut back by 2 bases and J by 4 bases. In nucleotides, the CDR3 is TGTGCCAGCAGCGTCTGGTGGGGGGGACGCGAGTACAATGAGCAGTTCTTC. The encoded protein is CASSVWWGGREYNEQFF.

The chain employs TRBV4-3 and TRBJ2-2; 7 bases agree with TRBD1. This CDR3 comprises 14 residues. Germline lookup yields CDR1 LGHNA and CDR2 YSLEER. After removal of 4 bases from V and 5 bases from J, the junction contained 4 bases not matched to a gene. CDR3: CASSRSGGTGELFF. The CDR3 DNA is TGCGCCAGCAGCCGATCAGGGGGAACCGGGGAGCTGTTTTTT.

This CDR3 reads CASSLGGRAADTQYF. CDR3 sequence (DNA): TGTGCCAGCAGCTTAGGAGGGAGGGCGGCAGATACGCAGTATTTT. This chain joins TRBV5-4 and TRBJ2-3; 7 nucleotides line up with TRBD2. From germline, CDR1 is SGHNT and CDR2 YYREEE (reference sequence). This CDR3 comprises 15 residues. The trim removed 2 bases at V and 4 bases at J, leaving 7 bases unmatched.

This sequence joins TRBV19 and TRBJ1-2; D might be TRBD1 (6 bases). The V and J ends lost 3 bases and 2 bases respectively, with 13 bases between them. CDR1 is LNHDA and CDR2 is SQIVND in the germline V gene (reference sequence). The CDR3 runs to 15 residues. CDR3 in DNA: TGTGCCAGTAGTATCCCCCCCGACAGGAACTATGGCTACACCTTC. It specifies CASSIPPDRNYGYTF.

The V and J genes are TRBV5-1 and TRBJ2-3, with D unclear. Germline V gives CDR1 SGHRS, CDR2 YFSETQ. This CDR3 comprises 14 residues. The V end lost 0 bases, the J end lost 2 bases, and 7 bases lay between the germline ends. The CDR3, as DNA: TGCGCCAGCAGCTTGGAACGGTCCACAGATACGCAGTATTTT. Its protein is CASSLERSTDTQYF.

The chain combines TRBV2 with TRBJ2-7; 9 nucleotides match TRBD1. Trimming cost V 6 bases and J 3 bases; bases outside gene matches: 9. Germline assignment: CDR1 SNHLY and CDR2 FYNNEI. This CDR3 has 15 residues. CDR3 DNA sequence: TGTGCCAGCAGGCCTCCGGGACAGGGCCTCTACGAGCAGTACTTC. Translating it yields CASRPPGQGLYEQYF.

The rearrangement joins TRBV5-8 to TRBJ1-6; no clear D gene. The CDR3 runs 16 residues. CDR1 and CDR2 (germline): SGHTS, YDEGEE. V dropped 0 bases and J dropped 5 bases, with 12 bases sitting between them. This CDR3 is CASSLAGSHNNSPLHF. The CDR3 DNA sequence: TGTGCCAGCAGCTTGGCGGGGTCCCACAATAATTCACCCCTCCACTTT.

This clone was seen only once. The V call is TRBV6-5, the J call TRBJ1-2; 7 bases align to TRBD1. CDR1 and CDR2 from the germline V gene are MNHEY and SVGAGI. J was trimmed by 4 bases and V by 2 bases; bases with no gene match: 7. The CDR3 runs 15 residues. The CDR3 nucleotides read TGTGCCAGCAGTTACAATCGACAGGGAACCTATGGCTACACCTTC. Protein product: CASSYNRQGTYGYTF.

This clone was detected only a few times. The chain uses TRBV19 and TRBJ1-1; TRBD1 is a possible D gene (5 bases). V dropped 1 base and J dropped 3 bases, with 9 bases sitting between them. Germline assignment: CDR1 LNHDA and CDR2 SQIVND (reference sequence). The CDR3 is 14 residues long. The chain's CDR3 is CASSIGQSDTEAFF. For the CDR3, the DNA is TGTGCCAGTAGTATAGGACAGTCGGACACTGAAGCTTTCTTT.

This chain uses TRBV19 with TRBJ1-2; D gene unclear. CDR1 LNHDA and CDR2 SQIVND come from the germline V gene (reference sequence). This CDR3 spans 15 amino acids. Trimming removed 0 bases from V and 8 bases from J, with 16 bases in between. The CDR3 loop reads CASSIDSGLAWGYTF. CDR3 DNA sequence: TGTGCCAGTAGTATAGACAGCGGCCTCGCCTGGGGCTACACCTTC.

The V gene is TRBV18, the J gene TRBJ1-3, with 7 bases lining up with TRBD1. V dropped 4 bases and J dropped 4; count of bases not matched to a gene: 4. Germline V gene lookup returns CDR1 KGHSH and CDR2 LQKENI. CDR3 size: 14 residues. The CDR3 DNA follows: TGTGCCAGCTCACTGGGACAGCCGGGAAACACCATATATTTT. Its translation: CASSLGQPGNTIYF.

The chain couples TRBV11-2 to TRBJ1-2; D is perhaps TRBD1 (5 bases). The germline V and J ends were trimmed by 0 bases and 6 bases, with 5 bases remaining between them. The CDR3 has 12 residues. Germline-derived CDR1 and CDR2 are SGHAT and FQNNGV. CDR3 nucleotides: TGTGCCAGCAGCTTAGAAGGGGATGGCTACACCTTC. As protein: CASSLEGDGYTF.

This clone was detected a few times. The J gene is TRBJ2-5, the V gene TRBV7-2; 11 bases line up with TRBD2. Near its end, the DNA agrees better with TRBJ2-7, so the J call may be wrong. The CDR3 totals 19 residues. Germline CDR1 is SGHTA and CDR2 is FQGNSA. The CDR3 region has the DNA TGTGCCAGCAGCTTACCCCCAATACTAGCGGGAGTAGCGGGGGACGAGCAGTACTTC. Translating gives CASSLPPILAGVAGDEQYF.

This chain joins TRBV4-3 and TRBJ2-2; the match to TRBD1 covers 10 bases. Germline CDR1 LGHNA, CDR2 YSLEER. This CDR3 spans 16 amino acids. V lost 3 bases to trimming and J lost 1 base; unmatched junction nucleotides: 2. The CDR3 loop reads CASSHGDRGNTGELFF. The CDR3 nucleotides read TGCGCCAGCAGCCATGGGGACAGGGGGAACACCGGGGAGCTGTTTTTT.

The genes are TRBV7-9 and TRBJ2-1; no clear D. Germline lookup yields CDR1 SEHNR and CDR2 FQNEAQ (reference sequence). Trimming pared 5 bases from V and 7 bases from J, leaving 9 bases between. The length of the CDR3 is 12 residues. The CDR3 coding sequence is TGTGCCAGCAGCCTAACTTATAATGAGCAGTTCTTC. It yields the protein CASSLTYNEQFF.